This T cell receptor beta chain was documented in a study of blood T cell repertoires in COVID-19. On the study more broadly: Sources were T cells, B-cell-depleted T cells, or PBMCs; the material itself was cDNA or gDNA.

CDR1 is MNHNY, CDR2 SVGAGI, per germline (reference sequence). CDR3 length: 16 residues. After removal of 2 bases from V and 7 bases from J, the junction contained 7 bases not matched to a gene. In the authors' workflow: Reference gene primer amplification yielded estimated nucleated cell counts. Profiled with immunoSEQ multiplex PCR; TCRdb holds only in-frame clones, not every one. D and trimming were read from the DNA, whereas the V and J calls and clone size are those reported in that table. This sample yields about 330,000 clones, of which 88% are seen a single time; approximately 4% belongs to the top ten.

The rearrangement joins TRBV6-6 to TRBJ2-1, with 11 bases that match TRBD2. The sequenced sample consisted of peripheral blood. This sequence was found in a woman between 45 and 65 years old with active or convalescent COVID-19. The CDR3 region has the DNA TGTGCCAGCAGTTACACACTAGCGGGAGTTTCGAATGAGCAGTTCTTC. This gives the protein CASSYTLAGVSNEQFF.